The T cell receptor (beta chain) described here comes from a study of T cell repertoires in aging, cancer and after chemotherapy. A mixed TRB-A/B primer pool amplified rearranged TRB by multiplex touch-down PCR. TCRdb analysed the multiplex PCR reads with MiXCR anew, one entry per CDR3 protein. The table shows over 2,000 distinct CDR3 sequences, with around 32% occurring only once. TCR beta rearrangements were amplified from peripheral blood genomic DNA. The trim removed 6 bases at V and 5 bases at J, leaving 5 bases unmatched. Germline CDR1 is MNHEY and CDR2 is SMNVEV (reference sequence). The CDR3 has 15 amino acids.

Sequencing was carried out using blood. The TCR was taken from a human donor in good health. The chain combines TRBV27 with TRBJ2-1; 12 nucleotides align to TRBD2. CDR3 nucleotide sequence: TGTGCCAGCAGGGCGGGACTAGCGGGCAACAATGAGCAGTTCTTC. Its protein product is CASRAGLAGNNEQFF.